A single sample gave rise to the 21 T cell receptor beta chains below, sequenced in a study of cytomegalovirus exposure and HLA in healthy donors. Primers included in the PCR were 60 Vbeta and 13 Jbeta primers. The method was immunoSEQ multiplex PCR; TCRdb's version includes in-frame clones alone and lacks a portion of them. The sample shows some 120,000 clones, approximately 80% of them seen only once. Material for sequencing was PBMCs. The receptors were gathered from a man aged 35-49 years in good health and CMV-seronegative.

The rearrangement joins TRBV10-3 to TRBJ2-3, with 7 bases that match TRBD1. The V segment lost 7 bases and the J segment 4 bases; nucleotides outside the gene matches: 8. The CDR3 runs 14 residues. Per germline, CDR1 ENHRY and CDR2 SYGVKD. The CDR3 sequence is CAITPGQVPDTQYF. The CDR3 coding sequence is TGTGCCATCACGCCAGGACAGGTCCCAGATACGCAGTATTTT.

The V call is TRBV18, the J call TRBJ2-1, with 9 bases fitting TRBD2. With 2 bases clipped from V and 9 bases from J, the junction kept 20 bases outside the gene matches. The CDR3 covers 19 residues. Germline values: CDR1 KGHSH, CDR2 LQKENI. In DNA, the CDR3 is TGTGCCAGCTCACCAATCCGCACCCTAGCTGCGGGAGGGCCCGGTGAGCAGTTCTTC. Amino acids: CASSPIRTLAAGGPGEQFF.

This chain uses TRBV20-1 with TRBJ1-2; D perhaps matches TRBD1 (6 bases). In germline, CDR1 is DFQATT, CDR2 SNEGSKA (reference sequence). Trimming shortened V by 7 bases and J by 5 bases, and 11 bases separated the two germline ends. The CDR3 spans 11 residues. CDR3 amino acids: CSDRASYGYTF. In DNA, the CDR3 is TGCAGTGACAGGGCATCGTATGGCTACACCTTC.

Turning to this clone: The germline gene is not matched at one end of the junction; a read error may be the cause. CDR3 in DNA: TGCAGCGTGGGCCTGGCTCCGAGCTCCTACAATCAGCAGTTCTTC. It codes for CSVGLAPSSYNQQFF. The chain uses TRBV29-1 and TRBJ2-1; D is uncertain. The CDR3 extends over 15 amino acids. From germline, CDR1 is SQVTM and CDR2 ANQGSEA.

The rearrangement links TRBV27 to TRBJ2-5, with D hard to call. The CDR3 has 15 amino acids. Germline V gives CDR1 MNHEY, CDR2 SMNVEV (reference sequence). The V gene lost 5 bases and the J gene lost 4 bases, with 17 bases spanning the gap. The CDR3 protein is CASSPTPDSRETQYF. The CDR3 region has the DNA TGTGCCAGCAGTCCAACCCCAGACTCGCGAGAGACCCAGTACTTC.

The chain has TRBV7-6 and TRBJ2-7; possibly TRBD2 for D (5 bases). This CDR3 region has 15 residues. Trimming pared 1 base from V and 6 bases from J, leaving 16 bases between. Germline CDR1 is SGHVS and CDR2 is FNYEAQ. The CDR3 loop is CASSLVSSQAGEQYF. In nucleotides, the CDR3 is TGTGCCAGCAGCTTAGTTTCTAGCCAGGCAGGCGAGCAGTACTTC.

This rearrangement joins TRBV28 to TRBJ1-2, with 7 bases identical to TRBD1. This CDR3 is 13 amino acids long. Unmatched junction bases numbered 5, after V lost 6 bases and J lost 4 bases. Germline-derived CDR1 and CDR2 are MDHEN and SYDVKM. CDR3 sequence (DNA): TGTGCCAGCAGGAAACAGGGGATCTATGGCTACACCTTC. This encodes CASRKQGIYGYTF.

V gene TRBV28 combines with J gene TRBJ2-5; 8 bases map to TRBD1. CDR1 and CDR2 (germline): MDHEN, SYDVKM. V lost 6 bases, J lost 5 bases, and 2 bases stayed unmatched. This CDR3 contains 12 residues. CDR3 region: CASSQGAETQYF. CDR3 DNA: TGTGCCAGCAGCCAGGGGGCTGAGACCCAGTACTTC.

This chain connects TRBV19 to TRBJ1-5; possibly TRBD1 for D (5 bases). Germline V gene lookup returns CDR1 LNHDA and CDR2 SQIVND (reference sequence). The length of the CDR3 is 14 residues. With 10 bases removed from V and 2 bases from J, the gap between germline ends came to 15 bases. The CDR3 region has the DNA TGTGCCACGTCCTCAGGGTTGGGCAATCAGCCCCAGCATTTT. This sequence encodes CATSSGLGNQPQHF. Supplemented by reference TRBV19 and TRBJ1-5, the full variable domain reads DGGITQSPKYLFRKEGQNVTLSCEQNLNHDAMYWYRQDPGQGLRLIYYSQIVNDFQKGDIAEGYSVSREKKESFPLTVTSAQKNPTAFYLCATSSGLGNQPQHFGDGTRLSIL.

This chain joins TRBV9 and TRBJ2-7, with 11 positions matching TRBD2. CDR3 length: 15 amino acids. CDR1 and CDR2 (germline): SGDLS, YYNGEE. V trimming: 3 bases; J trimming: 4 bases; junction bases outside the gene matches: 6. The CDR3 spells CASSGGTSGLYEQYF. DNA of the CDR3: TGTGCCAGCAGCGGAGGGACTAGCGGACTGTACGAGCAGTACTTC.

This chain joins TRBV19 and TRBJ1-5; D is possibly TRBD1 (5 bases). Germline loops: CDR1 LNHDA, CDR2 SQIVND (reference sequence). The CDR3 extends over 12 amino acids. The ends were cut back, 6 bases at V and 4 bases at J, with 7 bases in the middle. This CDR3 reads CASRGGNQPQHF. CDR3 nucleotides: TGTGCCAGTAGGGGGGGGAATCAGCCCCAGCATTTT. The whole variable domain, filled in from reference TRBV19 and TRBJ1-5, reads DGGITQSPKYLFRKEGQNVTLSCEQNLNHDAMYWYRQDPGQGLRLIYYSQIVNDFQKGDIAEGYSVSREKKESFPLTVTSAQKNPTAFYLCASRGGNQPQHFGDGTRLSIL.

This clone was counted only a few times. V usage is TRBV19 and J usage is TRBJ2-2, with TRBD1 as a possible D gene (6 bases). This CDR3 has 16 residues. The V gene lost 5 bases and the J gene lost 4 bases, with 17 bases spanning the gap. Germline CDR1 and CDR2: LNHDA and SQIVND (reference sequence). The CDR3 DNA is TGTGCCAGTAGTCCAGGGGTCCTACCAGGCACCGGGGAGCTGTTTTTT. Translation: CASSPGVLPGTGELFF.

This clone was seen a few times. The rearrangement links TRBV5-1 to TRBJ2-6; D may be TRBD2 (5 bases). Trimming took off 0 bases at V and 1 base at J, with 8 bases between the two ends. The CDR3 loop spans 16 amino acids. CDR1 and CDR2 (germline): SGHRS, YFSETQ. CDR3 in DNA: TGCGCCAGCAGCTTGGCCCGGGGTTCTGGGGCCAACGTCCTGACTTTC. It is translated as CASSLARGSGANVLTF.

The chain has TRBV7-8 and TRBJ2-5; D is uncertain. Trimming took off 3 bases at V and 5 bases at J, with 13 bases between the two ends. Looked up from germline, CDR1 is SGHVS and CDR2 is FQNEAQ. This CDR3 has 14 amino acids. CDR3: CASSFARALETQYF. In nucleotides, the CDR3 is TGTGCCAGCAGCTTCGCTAGAGCCCTCGAGACCCAGTACTTC.

The rearrangement uses TRBV7-9 and TRBJ1-1; 9 positions match TRBD1. CDR3 length: 16 amino acids. The germline gives CDR1 SEHNR, CDR2 FQNEAQ (reference sequence). V was pared by 1 base and J by 3 bases, with 6 bases of the junction left unmatched. The CDR3 is CASSLVVGDRDTEAFF. CDR3 DNA sequence: TGTGCCAGCAGCTTAGTGGTAGGGGACAGGGACACTGAAGCTTTCTTT. Full variable domain (rest looked up from reference TRBV7-9 and TRBJ1-1): DTGVSQNPRHKITKRGQNVTFRCDPISEHNRLYWYRQTLGQGPEFLTYFQNEAQLEKSRLLSDRFSAERPKGSFSTLEIQRTEQGDSAMYLCASSLVVGDRDTEAFFGQGTRLTVV.

Concerning this clone itself: The same CDR3 is also encoded by other DNA sequences in this sample. The chain joins TRBV2 to TRBJ1-1, with TRBD1 matching over 8 bases. This CDR3 comprises 13 residues. Germline V lookup: CDR1 SNHLY, CDR2 FYNNEI. V was pared by 6 bases and J by 2 bases, with 2 bases of the junction left unmatched. In nucleotides, the CDR3 is TGTGCCAGCAGCGGACAGGGAAACACTGAAGCTTTCTTT. This encodes CASSGQGNTEAFF.

The CDR3 is CASSSMGNWGGGASYEQFF. The DNA of the CDR3 is TGTGCCAGTAGTTCTATGGGGAACTGGGGCGGGGGGGCTAGTTATGAGCAGTTCTTC. The V call is TRBV19, the J call TRBJ2-1, with 9 bases lining up with TRBD2. CDR1 and CDR2 (germline): LNHDA, SQIVND (reference sequence). CDR3 length: 19 amino acids. V trimming: 5 bases; J trimming: 8 bases; junction bases outside the gene matches: 22.

The chain links TRBV9 to TRBJ2-5; 10 bases map to TRBD1. This CDR3 comprises 15 residues. Germline lookup yields CDR1 SGDLS and CDR2 YYNGEE. V trimming: 0 bases; J trimming: 5 bases; junction bases outside the gene matches: 4. CDR3 nucleotide sequence: TGTGCCAGCAGCGTAGGTGGGACAGGGGCTGAGACCCAGTACTTC. This translates into CASSVGGTGAETQYF.

The chain combines TRBV10-3 with TRBJ2-5; D unresolved. Trimming left V 4 bases short and J 5 bases short, with 11 bases between. The CDR3 sequence is 13 residues long. CDR1 ENHRY and CDR2 SYGVKD come from the germline V gene. CDR3 loop: CAISGPGWETQYF. The CDR3 DNA sequence: TGTGCCATCAGTGGTCCCGGTTGGGAGACCCAGTACTTC.

This clone has a single count. The chain employs TRBV25-1 and TRBJ2-1; 7 nucleotides agree with TRBD1. Germline V CDR1 and CDR2: MGHDK, SYGVNS. V shed 3 bases and J 4 bases; nucleotides not matched to a gene: 9. The CDR3 is 16 amino acids. As DNA, the CDR3 is TGTGCCAGCAGTGATCCGACAGGGATAGGATACAATGAGCAGTTCTTC. It yields the protein CASSDPTGIGYNEQFF.

This clone was seen only a few times. CDR3 sequence: CASSQDRGRGFEQFF. Written as DNA, the CDR3 is TGCGCCAGCAGCCAAGACCGCGGGAGGGGCTTTGAGCAGTTCTTC. This rearrangement joins TRBV4-3 to TRBJ2-1; 9 positions agree with TRBD2. Germline CDR1 is LGHNA and CDR2 is YSLEER. The V segment lost 0 bases and the J segment 9 bases; nucleotides outside the gene matches: 6. This CDR3 is 15 amino acids long.